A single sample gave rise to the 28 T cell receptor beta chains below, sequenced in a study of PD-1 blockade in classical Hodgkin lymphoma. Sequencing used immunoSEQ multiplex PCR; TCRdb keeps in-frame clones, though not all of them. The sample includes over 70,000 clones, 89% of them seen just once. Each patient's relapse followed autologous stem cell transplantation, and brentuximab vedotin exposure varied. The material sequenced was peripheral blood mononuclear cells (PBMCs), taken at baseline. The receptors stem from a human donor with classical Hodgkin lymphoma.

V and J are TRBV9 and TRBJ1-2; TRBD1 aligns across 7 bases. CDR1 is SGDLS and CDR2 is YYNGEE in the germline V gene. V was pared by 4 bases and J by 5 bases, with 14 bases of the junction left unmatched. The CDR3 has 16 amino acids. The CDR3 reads CASSPRVGDSRYGYTF. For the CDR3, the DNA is TGTGCCAGCAGCCCCAGAGTTGGGGACAGCAGGTATGGCTACACCTTC.

The CDR3 region has the DNA TGTGCCAGCAGCGTAGCTACGGGACTAGCGGGAGACACGCAGTATTTT. This codes for CASSVATGLAGDTQYF. The chain links TRBV9 to TRBJ2-3; 14 nucleotides match TRBD2. Trimming at V came to 0 bases and at J to 9 bases, leaving 6 bases not matched to a gene. The CDR3 covers 16 residues. CDR1 is SGDLS, CDR2 YYNGEE, per germline.

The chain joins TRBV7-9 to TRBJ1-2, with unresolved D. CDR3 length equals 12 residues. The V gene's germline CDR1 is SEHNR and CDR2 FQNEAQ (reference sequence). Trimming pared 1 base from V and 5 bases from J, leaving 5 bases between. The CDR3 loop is CASSLEVYGYTF. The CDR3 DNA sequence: TGTGCCAGCAGCTTAGAGGTGTATGGCTACACCTTC.

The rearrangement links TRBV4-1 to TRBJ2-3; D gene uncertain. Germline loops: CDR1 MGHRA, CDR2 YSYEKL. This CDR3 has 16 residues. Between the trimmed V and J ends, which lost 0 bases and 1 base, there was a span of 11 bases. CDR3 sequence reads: CASSQESLIGTDTQYF. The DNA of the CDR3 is TGCGCCAGCAGCCAAGAAAGTCTAATAGGCACAGATACGCAGTATTTT.

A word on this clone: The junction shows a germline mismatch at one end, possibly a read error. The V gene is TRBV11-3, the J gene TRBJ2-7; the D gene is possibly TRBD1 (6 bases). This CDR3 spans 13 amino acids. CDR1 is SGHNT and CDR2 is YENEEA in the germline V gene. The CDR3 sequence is CASSYTSGTHRHF. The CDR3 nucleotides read TGTGCCAGCAGCTACACCTCCGGGACACATAGGCACTTC. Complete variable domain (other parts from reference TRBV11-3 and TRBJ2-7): EAGVVQSPRYKIIEKKQPVAFWCNPISGHNTLYWYLQNLGQGPELLIRYENEEAVDDSQLPKDRFSAERLKGVDSTLKIQPAELGDSAVYLCASSYTSGTHRHFGPGTRLTVT.

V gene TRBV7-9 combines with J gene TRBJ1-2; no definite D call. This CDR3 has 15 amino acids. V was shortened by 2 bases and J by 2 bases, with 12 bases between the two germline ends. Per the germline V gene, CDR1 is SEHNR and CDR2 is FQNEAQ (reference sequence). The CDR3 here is CASSLIGDLNYGYTF. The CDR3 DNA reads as TGTGCCAGCAGCTTAATCGGGGATCTAAACTATGGCTACACCTTC.

CDR3 in amino acids: CASSSNGQRTDTQYF. The CDR3 DNA reads as TGCGCCAGCAGCTCGAATGGACAGAGGACAGATACGCAGTATTTT. This chain uses TRBV5-1 with TRBJ2-3; TRBD1 might be the D (6 bases). CDR1 and CDR2 from the germline V gene are SGHRS and YFSETQ. This CDR3 comprises 15 residues. The V end was cut by 3 bases, the J end by 3 bases, with 14 bases between.

The CDR3 is CASSRGSGQGAAETQYF. The DNA for the CDR3 is TGCGCCAGCAGCCGGGGATCGGGACAGGGGGCGGCAGAGACCCAGTACTTC. The rearrangement joins TRBV5-1 to TRBJ2-5; 12 bases match TRBD1. Losses at the gene ends were 4 bases for V and 4 bases for J; bases not matched to a gene: 11. This CDR3 is built from 17 residues. Germline V lookup: CDR1 SGHRS, CDR2 YFSETQ.

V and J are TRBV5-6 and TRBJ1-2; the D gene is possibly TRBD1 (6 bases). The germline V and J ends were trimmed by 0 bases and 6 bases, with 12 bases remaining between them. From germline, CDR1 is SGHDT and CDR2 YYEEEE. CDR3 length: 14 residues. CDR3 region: CASSLAGQGNGYTF. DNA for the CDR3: TGTGCCAGCAGCTTGGCGGGGCAGGGGAATGGCTACACCTTC.

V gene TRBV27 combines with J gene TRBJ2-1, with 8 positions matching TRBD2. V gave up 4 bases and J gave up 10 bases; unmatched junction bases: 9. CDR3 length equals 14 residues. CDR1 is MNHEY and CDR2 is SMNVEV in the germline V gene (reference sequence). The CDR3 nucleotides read TGTGCCAGCAGTTCCCTACCTAGCGGGCGGGAGCAGTTCTTC. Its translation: CASSSLPSGREQFF.

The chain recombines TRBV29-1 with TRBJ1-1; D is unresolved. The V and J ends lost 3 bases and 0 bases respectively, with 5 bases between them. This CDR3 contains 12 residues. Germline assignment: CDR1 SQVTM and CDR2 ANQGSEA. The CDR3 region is CSVDGVNTEAFF. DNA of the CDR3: TGCAGCGTTGACGGGGTGAACACTGAAGCTTTCTTT. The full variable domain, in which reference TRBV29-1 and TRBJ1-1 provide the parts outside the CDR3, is SAVISQKPSRDICQRGTSLTIQCQVDSQVTMMFWYRQQPGQSLTLIATANQGSEATYESGFVIDKFPISRPNLTFSTLTVSNMSPEDSSIYLCSVDGVNTEAFFGQGTRLTVV.

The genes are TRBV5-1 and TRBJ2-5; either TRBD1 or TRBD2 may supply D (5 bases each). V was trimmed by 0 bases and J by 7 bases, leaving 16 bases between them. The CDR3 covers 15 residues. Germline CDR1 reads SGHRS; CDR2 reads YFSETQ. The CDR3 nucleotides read TGCGCCAGCAGCTTGGGGGACCTCCCCGGAGGGACCCAGTACTTC. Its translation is CASSLGDLPGGTQYF.

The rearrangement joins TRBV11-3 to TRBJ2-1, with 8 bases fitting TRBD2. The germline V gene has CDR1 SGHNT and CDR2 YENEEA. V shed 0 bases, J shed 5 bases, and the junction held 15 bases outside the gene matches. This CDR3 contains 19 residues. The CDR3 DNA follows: TGTGCCAGCAGCTTAGATTCCAGCGGGAGAGGGGGGCGCCACAATGAGCAGTTCTTC. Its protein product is CASSLDSSGRGGRHNEQFF.

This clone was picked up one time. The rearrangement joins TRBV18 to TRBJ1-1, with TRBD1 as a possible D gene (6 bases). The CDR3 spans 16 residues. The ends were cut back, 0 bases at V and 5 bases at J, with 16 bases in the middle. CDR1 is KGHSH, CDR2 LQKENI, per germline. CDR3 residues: CASSPPTGGGGTEAFF. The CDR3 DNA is TGTGCCAGCTCACCACCGACGGGCGGAGGGGGAACTGAAGCTTTCTTT.

CDR3 DNA: TGTGCCAGCAGCTTAGGCTATATGACAGGGGAGACCCAGTACTTC. Translating it yields CASSLGYMTGETQYF. The chain is built from TRBV7-2 and TRBJ2-5; TRBD1 aligns across 7 bases. This CDR3 contains 15 residues. The V segment lost 1 base and the J segment 5 bases; nucleotides outside the gene matches: 7. Germline V gives CDR1 SGHTA, CDR2 FQGNSA.

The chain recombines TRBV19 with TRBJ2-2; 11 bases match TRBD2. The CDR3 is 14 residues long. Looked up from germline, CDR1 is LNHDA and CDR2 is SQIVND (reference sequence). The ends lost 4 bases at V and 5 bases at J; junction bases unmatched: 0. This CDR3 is CASSRTSGTGELFF. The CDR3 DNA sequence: TGTGCCAGTAGTAGGACTAGCGGGACCGGGGAGCTGTTTTTT.

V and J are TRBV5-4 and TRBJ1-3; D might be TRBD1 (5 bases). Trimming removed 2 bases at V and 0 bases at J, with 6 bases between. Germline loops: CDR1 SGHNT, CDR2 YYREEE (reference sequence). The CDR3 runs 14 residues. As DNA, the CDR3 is TGTGCCAGCAGCTTTCAGGGCTCTGGAAACACCATATATTTT. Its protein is CASSFQGSGNTIYF.

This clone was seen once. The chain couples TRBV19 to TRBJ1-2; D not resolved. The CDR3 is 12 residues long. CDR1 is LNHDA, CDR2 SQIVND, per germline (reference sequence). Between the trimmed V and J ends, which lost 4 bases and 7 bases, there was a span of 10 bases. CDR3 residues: CASSTELGGYTF. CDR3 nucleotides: TGTGCCAGTAGTACGGAGCTGGGTGGCTACACCTTC.

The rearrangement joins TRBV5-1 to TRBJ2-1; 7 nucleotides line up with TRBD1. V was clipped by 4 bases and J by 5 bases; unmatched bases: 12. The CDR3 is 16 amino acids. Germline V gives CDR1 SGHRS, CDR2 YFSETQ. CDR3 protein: CASSPPGQRGHNEQFF. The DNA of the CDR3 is TGCGCCAGCAGCCCACCGGGACAGAGGGGGCACAATGAGCAGTTCTTC.

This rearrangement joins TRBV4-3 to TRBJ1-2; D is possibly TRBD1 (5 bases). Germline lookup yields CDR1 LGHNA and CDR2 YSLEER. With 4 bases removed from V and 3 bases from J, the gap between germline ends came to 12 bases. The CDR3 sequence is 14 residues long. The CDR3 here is CASSPSGTYYGYTF. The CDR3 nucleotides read TGCGCCAGCAGCCCGTCCGGGACGTACTATGGCTACACCTTC.

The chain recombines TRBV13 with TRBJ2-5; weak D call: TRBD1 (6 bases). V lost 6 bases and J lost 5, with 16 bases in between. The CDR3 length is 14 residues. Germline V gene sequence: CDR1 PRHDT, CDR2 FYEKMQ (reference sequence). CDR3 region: CASSLTGFMETQYF. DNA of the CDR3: TGTGCCAGCAGTCTCACAGGGTTTATGGAGACCCAGTACTTC.

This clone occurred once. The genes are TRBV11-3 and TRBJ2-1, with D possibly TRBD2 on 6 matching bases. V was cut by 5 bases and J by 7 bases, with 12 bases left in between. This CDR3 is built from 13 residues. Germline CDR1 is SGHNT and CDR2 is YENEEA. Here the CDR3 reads CASSPSGRNEQFF. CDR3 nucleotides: TGTGCCAGCAGCCCCTCAGGGAGGAATGAGCAGTTCTTC.

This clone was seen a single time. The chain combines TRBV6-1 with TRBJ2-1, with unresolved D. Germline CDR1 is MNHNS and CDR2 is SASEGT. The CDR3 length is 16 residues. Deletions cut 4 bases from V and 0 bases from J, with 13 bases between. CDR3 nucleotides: TGTGCCAGCAGTGGCCAAGAGGCGAGCTCCTACAATGAGCAGTTCTTC. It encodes CASSGQEASSYNEQFF.

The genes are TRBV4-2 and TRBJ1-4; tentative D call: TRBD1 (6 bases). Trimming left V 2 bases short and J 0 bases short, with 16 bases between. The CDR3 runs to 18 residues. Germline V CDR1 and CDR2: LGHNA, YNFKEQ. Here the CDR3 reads CASSQTGTTSPTNEKLFF. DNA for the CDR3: TGTGCCAGCAGCCAAACCGGGACAACGTCCCCAACTAATGAAAAACTGTTTTTT.

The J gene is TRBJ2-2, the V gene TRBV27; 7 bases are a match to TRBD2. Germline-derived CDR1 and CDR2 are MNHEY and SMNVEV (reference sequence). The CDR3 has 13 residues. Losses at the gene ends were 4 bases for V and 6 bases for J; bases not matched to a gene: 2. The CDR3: CASSWGGSGELFF. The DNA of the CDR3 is TGTGCCAGCAGTTGGGGGGGGTCCGGGGAGCTGTTTTTT.

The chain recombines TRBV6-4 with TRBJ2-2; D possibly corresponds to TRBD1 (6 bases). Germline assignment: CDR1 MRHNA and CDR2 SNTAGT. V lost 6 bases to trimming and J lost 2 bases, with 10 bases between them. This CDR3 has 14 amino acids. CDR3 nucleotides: TGTGCCAGCAGCCGACAGGATAACACCGGGGAGCTGTTTTTT. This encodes CASSRQDNTGELFF.

In DNA form, the CDR3 reads TGTGCCAGCAGCCCCCTAGTCAATGAGCAGTTCTTC. It codes for CASSPLVNEQFF. J is TRBJ2-1 and V is TRBV7-2; D uncertain. Trimming took off 5 bases at V and 6 bases at J, with 8 bases between the two ends. From germline, CDR1 is SGHTA and CDR2 FQGNSA. The CDR3 has 12 residues.

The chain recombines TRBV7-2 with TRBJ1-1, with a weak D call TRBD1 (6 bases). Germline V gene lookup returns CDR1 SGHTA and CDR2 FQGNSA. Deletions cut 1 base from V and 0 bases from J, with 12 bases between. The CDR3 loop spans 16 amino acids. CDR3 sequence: CASSLGSGQLNTEAFF. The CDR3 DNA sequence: TGTGCCAGCAGCTTAGGTTCTGGACAGCTGAACACTGAAGCTTTCTTT.